Listed below are T cell receptor beta chains from one sample, sequenced in a study of CD8 T cells in ankylosing spondylitis. TCRdb redid the calling of the 5' RACE reads with MiXCR, one entry per CDR3 protein. Among some 450,000 distinct CDR3 sequences, 17% were seen once, and the ten largest hold 1%. Source material: blood, either unsorted or a sorted T cell fraction (not recorded which). These receptors were obtained from a male donor with ankylosing spondylitis. CDR3s include the opening cysteine and the closing phenylalanine or tryptophan. Each record gives: V gene, D gene, J gene, clone size, CDR3 DNA, CDR3 protein. The D gene is left open where the match is weak. Size tells how often a clone was seen (once, few, many) or the class of an expanded clone, and some rows leave it out.

TRBV9	-	TRBJ2-6	-	TGTGCCAGCGCGAACGGGGGCCCAGCCAGCGCTGGGGCCAACGTCCTGACTTTC	CASANGGPASAGANVLTF
TRBV11-3	TRBD2	TRBJ2-3	-	TGTGCCAGCAGCTTAGTTTGGGCGATACGACTAGCGGGGGGGCACGACACAGATACGCAGTATTTT	CASSLVWAIRLAGGHDTDTQYF
TRBV7-9	TRBD1	TRBJ1-1	few	TGTGCCAGCAGCGACGGGACAGGGCTCACTGAAGCTTTCTTT	CASSDGTGLTEAFF
TRBV19	-	TRBJ1-1	-	TGTGCCAGTAGCAGACAGCCGGCCTTTGAAGCTTTCTTT	CASSRQPAFEAFF
TRBV7-9	TRBD2	TRBJ2-7	-	TGTGCCAGCAGCTTAGTAGCGGGAGGGCCCGACGAGCAGTACTTC	CASSLVAGGPDEQYF
TRBV5-5	TRBD1	TRBJ2-7	few	TGTGCCAGCAGCCCCGGACTGGGACAGGGAAGCTACGAGCAGTACTTC	CASSPGLGQGSYEQYF
TRBV12-3/TRBV12-4	-	TRBJ1-4	many	TGTGCCAGCAGTTTCCCCCTCAGCGGGAGGGATAATGAAAAACTGTTTTTT	CASSFPLSGRDNEKLFF
TRBV7-9	TRBD2	TRBJ2-3	few	TGTGCCAGCAGCTTCCCACTAGCGGGAGCTAGCACAGATACGCAGTATTTT	CASSFPLAGASTDTQYF
TRBV6-5	-	TRBJ1-3	-	TGTGCCAGCAGTTACTCGGTGACGGGTGCTAGGTCTGGAAACACCATATATTTT	CASSYSVTGARSGNTIYF
TRBV5-1	-	TRBJ1-3	-	TGCGCCAGCAGCTCGGACGGGAAGGGTCGGTCTGGAAACACCATATATTTT	CASSSDGKGRSGNTIYF
TRBV5-1	-	TRBJ1-2	-	TGCGCCAGCAGCGCAGACCGTTCAGGTGGCTACACCTTC	CASSADRSGGYTF
TRBV20-1	TRBD1	TRBJ1-5	-	TGCAGTGCTAGGCAGGGGGGTAGCAATCAGCCCCAGCATTTT	CSARQGGSNQPQHF
TRBV18	-	TRBJ2-2	-	TGTGCCAGCTCCCACTGGGGAAGCCCAAACACCGGGGAGCTGTTTTTT	CASSHWGSPNTGELFF
TRBV9	-	TRBJ1-6	-	TGTGCCAGCAGCCCCCGGGACGGTAATTCACCCCTCCACTTT	CASSPRDGNSPLHF
TRBV6-6	-	TRBJ2-7	few	TGTGCCAGCAGCCAACCGGGTTCCTACGAGCAGTACTTC	CASSQPGSYEQYF
TRBV19	-	TRBJ2-1	-	TGTGCCAGTAGTATCGCCGCCCCTCAAACCTACAATGAGCAGTTCTTC	CASSIAAPQTYNEQFF
TRBV5-1	-	TRBJ2-1	many	TGCGCCAGCAGCTTGGTGCTGGCAGGGGGGGACAATGAGCAGTTCTTC	CASSLVLAGGDNEQFF
TRBV5-1	-	TRBJ2-1	many	TGCGCCAGCAGCTTGGACTCCTTGGTGGGTGAGCAGTTCTTC	CASSLDSLVGEQFF
TRBV4-2	-	TRBJ2-2	-	TGTGCCAGCAGCCAAGAAGGAGCGGGTCACACCGGGGAGCTGTTTTTT	CASSQEGAGHTGELFF
TRBV20-1	-	TRBJ1-2	few	TGCAGTGCCCGCCCACCCGGGGGGTCCAATGGCTACACCTTC	CSARPPGGSNGYTF